This T cell receptor beta chain appears in the sequencing data of a study of shared clonotypes between healthy human individuals. Across the study: The cohort had a couple of women and three men, ages 18 to 49.

General observations from the study: It was expected that sequencing depth would affect clonotype sharing among donors. The sharing of about 5% of naive CD4 clonotypes was seen across a few donors. Richness estimates generally favored naive over memory subsets.

Trimming left V 5 bases short and J 1 base short, with 12 bases between. The length of the CDR3 is 14 residues. CDR1 and CDR2 from the germline V gene are SGHTA and FQGNSA. Of note for this clone: Antigen: not known.

Libraries were prepared by immunoSEQ multiplex PCR; TCRdb keeps only in-frame clonotypes and omits some of them. The sample consists of about 770,000 clones, over 60% of them appearing once. The sequenced sample consisted of memory CD4+ T cells sorted from blood. As to subset: CD45RA-negative fraction. The gene calls are TRBV7-2 and TRBJ2-7, with D hard to call. This clonotype originated in a woman aged 30 to 39 in good health. The CDR3 region has the DNA TGTGCCAGCAGCCCCTTTATGGGGTCCTACGAGCAGTACTTC. It encodes CASSPFMGSYEQYF.